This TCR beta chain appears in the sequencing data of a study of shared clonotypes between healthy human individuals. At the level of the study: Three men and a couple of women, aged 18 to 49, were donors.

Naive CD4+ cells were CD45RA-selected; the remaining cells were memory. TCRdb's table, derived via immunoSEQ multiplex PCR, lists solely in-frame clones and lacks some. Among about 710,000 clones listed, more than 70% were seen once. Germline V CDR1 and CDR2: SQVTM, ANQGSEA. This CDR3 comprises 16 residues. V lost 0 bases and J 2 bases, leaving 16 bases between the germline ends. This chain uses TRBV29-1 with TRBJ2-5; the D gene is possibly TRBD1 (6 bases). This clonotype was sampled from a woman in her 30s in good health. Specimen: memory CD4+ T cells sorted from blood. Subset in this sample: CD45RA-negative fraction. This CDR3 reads CSVEEGLFQGQETQYF. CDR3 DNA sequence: TGCAGCGTTGAAGAGGGGTTGTTTCAGGGGCAAGAGACCCAGTACTTC.